This T cell receptor (beta chain) was sequenced during a study of shared clonotypes between healthy human individuals. Original processing notes: ImmunoSEQ yielded junction-only sequences lacking quality scores, so filtering differed. Only in-frame clones appear in the TCRdb table, and some are missing; sequencing was by immunoSEQ multiplex PCR. V and J calls plus clone size are reproduced from that table; the DNA served to infer D and trimming. Of 2 million to 2.5 million clones in the sample, approximately 94% were seen once. Naive CD4+ cells were CD45RA-selected; the remaining cells were memory. V was cut by 4 bases and J by 6 bases, with 7 bases left in between. This CDR3 is built from 12 residues. Germline assignment: CDR1 MNHEY and CDR2 SMNVEV (reference sequence).

Sequencing was done on a sample of naive CD4+ T cells sorted from blood. Subset in this sample: CD45RA+ positively selected. The chain carries TRBV27 and TRBJ1-5; D is ambiguous. The sequence was collected from a man aged 18 to 35 in good health. CDR3 amino acids: CASSSIGQPQHF. The CDR3 DNA reads as TGTGCCAGCAGTTCGATCGGTCAGCCCCAGCATTTT.